This TCR beta chain stems from a study of OX40 agonist ivuxolimab in advanced cancers. The germline CDR1 and CDR2 sequences are LNHDA and SQIVND (reference sequence). Trimming stripped 7 bases from V and 3 bases from J, with 12 bases between. This CDR3 contains 13 residues. Profiled with immunoSEQ multiplex PCR; TCRdb holds only in-frame clones, not every one. The sample consists of 62,000 or so clones, around 86% of them appearing once. The sequences come from CD4+ or CD8+ T cells sorted from blood, collected in a trial of the OX40 agonist ivuxolimab. The receptor comes from an adult with an advanced solid tumor such as melanoma, head and neck, liver or kidney cancer. The chain recombines TRBV19 with TRBJ1-1; D is perhaps TRBD1 (5 bases). The CDR3 sequence is CASKQDLYTEAFF. In DNA form, the CDR3 reads TGTGCCAGTAAACAGGACCTTTACACTGAAGCTTTCTTT.